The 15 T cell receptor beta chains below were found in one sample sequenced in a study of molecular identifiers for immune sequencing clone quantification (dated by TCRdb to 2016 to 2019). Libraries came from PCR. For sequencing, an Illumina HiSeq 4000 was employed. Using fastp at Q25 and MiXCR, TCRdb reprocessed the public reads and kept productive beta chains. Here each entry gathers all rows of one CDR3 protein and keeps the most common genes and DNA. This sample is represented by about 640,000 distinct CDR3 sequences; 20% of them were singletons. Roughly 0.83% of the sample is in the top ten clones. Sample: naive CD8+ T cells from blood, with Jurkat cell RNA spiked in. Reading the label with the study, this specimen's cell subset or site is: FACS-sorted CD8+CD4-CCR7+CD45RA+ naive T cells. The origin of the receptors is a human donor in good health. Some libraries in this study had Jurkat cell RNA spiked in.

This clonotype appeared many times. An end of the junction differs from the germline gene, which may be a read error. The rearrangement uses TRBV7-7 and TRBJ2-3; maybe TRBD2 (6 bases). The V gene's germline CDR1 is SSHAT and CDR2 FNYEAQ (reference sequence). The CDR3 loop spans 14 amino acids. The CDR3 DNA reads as TGTGCTAGCAGCTTATCGGGAGCTCCAGATACGCAGTATTTT. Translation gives CASSLSGAPDTQYF.

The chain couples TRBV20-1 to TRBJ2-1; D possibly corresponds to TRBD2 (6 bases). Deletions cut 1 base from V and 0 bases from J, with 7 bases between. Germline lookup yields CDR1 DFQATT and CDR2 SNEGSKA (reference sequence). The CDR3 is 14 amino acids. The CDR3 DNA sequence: TGCAGTGCTAGAGCGGAGGGCTCCTACAATGAGCAGTTCTTC. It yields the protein CSARAEGSYNEQFF.

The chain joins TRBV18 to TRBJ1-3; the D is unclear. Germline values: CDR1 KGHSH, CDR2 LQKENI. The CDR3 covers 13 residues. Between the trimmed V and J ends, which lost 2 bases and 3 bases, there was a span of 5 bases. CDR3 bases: TGTGCCAGCTCACCAGGGAATGGAAACACCATATATTTT. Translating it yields CASSPGNGNTIYF. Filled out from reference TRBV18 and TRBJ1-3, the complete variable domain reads NAGVMQNPRHLVRRRGQEARLRCSPMKGHSHVYWYRQLPEEGLKFMVYLQKENIIDESGMPKERFSAEFPKEGPSILRIQQVVRGDSAAYFCASSPGNGNTIYFGEGSWLTVV.

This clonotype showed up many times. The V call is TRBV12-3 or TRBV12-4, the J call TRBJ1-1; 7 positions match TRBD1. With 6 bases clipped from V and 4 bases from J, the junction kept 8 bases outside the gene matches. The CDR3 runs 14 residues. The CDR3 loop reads CASSPSRGTTEAFF. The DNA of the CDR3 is TGTGCCAGCAGCCCAAGCAGGGGGACCACTGAAGCTTTCTTT.

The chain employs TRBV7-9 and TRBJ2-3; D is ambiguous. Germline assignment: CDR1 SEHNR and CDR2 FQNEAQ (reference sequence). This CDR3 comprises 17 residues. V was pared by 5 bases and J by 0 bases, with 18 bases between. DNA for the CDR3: TGTGCCAGCAGCCCGCCGGATCTGGGGATGAGCACAGATACGCAGTATTTT. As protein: CASSPPDLGMSTDTQYF.

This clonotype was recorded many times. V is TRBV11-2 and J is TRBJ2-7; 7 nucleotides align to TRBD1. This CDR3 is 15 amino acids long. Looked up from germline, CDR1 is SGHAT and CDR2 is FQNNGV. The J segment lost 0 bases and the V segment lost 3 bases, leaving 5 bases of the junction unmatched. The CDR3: CASSFSRDSSYEQYF. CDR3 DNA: TGTGCCAGCAGCTTTTCCCGGGACAGCTCCTACGAGCAGTACTTC. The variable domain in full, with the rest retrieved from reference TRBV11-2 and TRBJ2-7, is EAGVAQSPRYKIIEKRQSVAFWCNPISGHATLYWYQQILGQGPKLLIQFQNNGVVDDSQLPKDRFSAERLKGVDSTLKIQPAKLEDSAVYLCASSFSRDSSYEQYFGPGTRLTVT.

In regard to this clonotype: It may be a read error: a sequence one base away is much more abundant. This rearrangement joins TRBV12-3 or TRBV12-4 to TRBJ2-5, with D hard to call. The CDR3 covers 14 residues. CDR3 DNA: TGTGCCAGCAGTTTTAGCTTCCAGCAAGAGACCCAGTGCTTC. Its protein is CASSFSFQQETQCF.

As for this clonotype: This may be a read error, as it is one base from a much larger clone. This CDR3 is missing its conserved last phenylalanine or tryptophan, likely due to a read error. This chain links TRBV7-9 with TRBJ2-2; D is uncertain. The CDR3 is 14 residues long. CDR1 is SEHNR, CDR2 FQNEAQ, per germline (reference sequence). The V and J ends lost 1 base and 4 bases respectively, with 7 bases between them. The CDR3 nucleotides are TGTGCCAGCAGCTTAGTTGACCGCACCGGGGAGCTGTTTTCT. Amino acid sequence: CASSLVDRTGELFS.

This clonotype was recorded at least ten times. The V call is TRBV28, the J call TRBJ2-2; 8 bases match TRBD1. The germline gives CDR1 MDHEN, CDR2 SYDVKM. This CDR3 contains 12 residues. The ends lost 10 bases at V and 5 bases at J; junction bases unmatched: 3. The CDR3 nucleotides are TGTGCCACCTACAGGGGGACCGGGGAGCTGTTTTTT. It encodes CATYRGTGELFF.

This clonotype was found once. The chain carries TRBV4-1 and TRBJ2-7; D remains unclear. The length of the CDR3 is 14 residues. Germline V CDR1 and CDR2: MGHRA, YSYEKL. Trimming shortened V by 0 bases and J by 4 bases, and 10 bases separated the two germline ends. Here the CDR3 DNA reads TGCGCCAGCAGCCAAGACAGAACCGGGTACGAGCAGTACTTC. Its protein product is CASSQDRTGYEQYF.

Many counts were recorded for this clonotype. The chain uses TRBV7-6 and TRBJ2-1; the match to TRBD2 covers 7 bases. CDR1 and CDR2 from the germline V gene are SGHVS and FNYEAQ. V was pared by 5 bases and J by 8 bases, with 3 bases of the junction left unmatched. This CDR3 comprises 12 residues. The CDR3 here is CASSIGGYEQFF. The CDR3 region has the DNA TGTGCCAGCAGCATCGGGGGGTATGAGCAGTTCTTC.

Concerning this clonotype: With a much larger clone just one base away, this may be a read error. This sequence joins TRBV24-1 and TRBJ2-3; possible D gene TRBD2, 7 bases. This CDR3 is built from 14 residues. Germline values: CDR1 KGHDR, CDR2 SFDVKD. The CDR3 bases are TGTGCCACCAGTGTGCGGGGGCTAACGGATATGCAGTATTTT. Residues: CATSVRGLTDMQYF.

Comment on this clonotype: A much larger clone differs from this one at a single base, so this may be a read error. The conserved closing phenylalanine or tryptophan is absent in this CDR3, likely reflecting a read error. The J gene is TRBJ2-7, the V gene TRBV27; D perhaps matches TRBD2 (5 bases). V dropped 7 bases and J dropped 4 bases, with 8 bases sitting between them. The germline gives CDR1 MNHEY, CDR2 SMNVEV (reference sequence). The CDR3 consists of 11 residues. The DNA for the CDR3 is TGTGCCAGCAAACGGGGATACGAGCAGTACCTC. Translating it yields CASKRGYEQYL.

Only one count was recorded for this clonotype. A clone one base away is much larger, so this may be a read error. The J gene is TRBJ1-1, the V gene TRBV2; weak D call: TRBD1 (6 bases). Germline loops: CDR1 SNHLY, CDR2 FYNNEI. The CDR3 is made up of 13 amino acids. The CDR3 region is CASEVFRDTETFF. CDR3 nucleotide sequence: TGTGCCAGCGAAGTTTTCAGGGACACTGAAACTTTCTTT.

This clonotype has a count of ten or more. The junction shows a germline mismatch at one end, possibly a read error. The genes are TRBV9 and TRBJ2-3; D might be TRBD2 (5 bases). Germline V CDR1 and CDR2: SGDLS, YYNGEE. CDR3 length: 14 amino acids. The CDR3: CASSVGDYTHTQYF. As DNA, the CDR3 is TGTGCCAGCAGCGTAGGTGACTACACACATACGCAGTATTTT.